Listed below are T cell receptor beta chains from one sample, sequenced in a study of metastatic and nonmetastatic thyroid tumors. TCRdb reprocessed the PCR reads using MiXCR. This table holds fewer than 25,000 clones, around 20% found once. The material sequenced was adjacent normal tissue. Receptor source: a male donor with papillary thyroid cancer or a benign thyroid nodule (not recorded which). Some clones in this sample may be carry-over from other donors' samples. The CDR3 runs from the conserved cysteine through the conserved F or W. D genes are given only for firm matches. Clone size appears in some rows only: once, few, many, or a class for an expanded clone.

CDR3nt: TGCAGTGCTAGAGAGAGAGGGGTACCTGGGGCCAACGTCCTGACTTTC; CDR3aa: CSARERGVPGANVLTF; d_gene: NA; j_gene: TRBJ2-6; abundance: NA; v_gene: TRBV20-1
CDR3nt: TGTGCCAGCAGCCCCTACGGACTAGCGGGTCAGGATGAGCAGTACTTC; CDR3aa: CASSPYGLAGQDEQYF; d_gene: TRBD2; j_gene: TRBJ2-7; abundance: NA; v_gene: TRBV11-3
CDR3nt: TGTGCCAGCAGCTCGGGCCGAGTTAGCCTTTCCCAAGAGACCCAGTACTTC; CDR3aa: CASSSGRVSLSQETQYF; d_gene: NA; j_gene: TRBJ2-5; abundance: many; v_gene: TRBV7-8
CDR3nt: TGTGCCAGCAGCTTAGAGGGGGGCACAGATACGCAGTATTTT; CDR3aa: CASSLEGGTDTQYF; d_gene: NA; j_gene: TRBJ2-3; abundance: many; v_gene: TRBV7-9
CDR3nt: TGTGCCAGCAGCAATTCGGGGGGGGTTGGTTACAATGAGCAGTTCTTC; CDR3aa: CASSNSGGVGYNEQFF; d_gene: TRBD2; j_gene: TRBJ2-1; abundance: many; v_gene: TRBV9
CDR3nt: TGTGCCAGTAGTATACGACTCAGGGACAGTAACACTGAAGCTTCCTTT; CDR3aa: CASSIRLRDSNTEASF; d_gene: TRBD1; j_gene: TRBJ1-1; abundance: NA; v_gene: TRBV19
CDR3nt: TGCGCCAGCAGCGGACAGGCTAACTATGGCTACACCTTC; CDR3aa: CASSGQANYGYTF; d_gene: TRBD1; j_gene: TRBJ1-2; abundance: medium-sized; v_gene: TRBV5-1
CDR3nt: TGTGCCAGCAGTGAAAGTTGGGGGCCCGGGGAGCTGTTTTTT; CDR3aa: CASSESWGPGELFF; d_gene: NA; j_gene: TRBJ2-2; abundance: medium-sized; v_gene: TRBV2
CDR3nt: TGTGCCAGCAGTTACTCTAAGCAACAGGGCCAGTACTTC; CDR3aa: CASSYSKQQGQYF; d_gene: NA; j_gene: TRBJ2-5; abundance: medium-sized; v_gene: TRBV6-5
CDR3nt: TGTGCCAGCAGGCCTGGGGGCTCTGTTCATCGCCAGCATTTT; CDR3aa: CASRPGGSVHRQHF; d_gene: NA; j_gene: TRBJ1-5; abundance: NA; v_gene: TRBV28
CDR3nt: TGTGCCTGGAGTATCGGGGGGGCCGGAGGCGGGGAGCTGTTTTTT; CDR3aa: CAWSIGGAGGGELFF; d_gene: TRBD2; j_gene: TRBJ2-2; abundance: many; v_gene: TRBV30
CDR3nt: TGTGCCAGCAGTGAACTATCAGTCAGGGGCCAAGAGACCCAGTACTTC; CDR3aa: CASSELSVRGQETQYF; d_gene: NA; j_gene: TRBJ2-5; abundance: many; v_gene: TRBV2
CDR3nt: TGCGCCAGCAGCTTAACAGGGGAAGCCTACAATGAGCAGTTCTTC; CDR3aa: CASSLTGEAYNEQFF; d_gene: TRBD1; j_gene: TRBJ2-1; abundance: few; v_gene: TRBV5-1
CDR3nt: TGTGCCAGCAGCGAGGAAAGGGGCAATCAGCCCCAGCATTTT; CDR3aa: CASSEERGNQPQHF; d_gene: NA; j_gene: TRBJ1-5; abundance: NA; v_gene: TRBV2
CDR3nt: TGTGCCAGCAGCCCTCGCGAAAGGGTGGCTGGCTACACCTTC; CDR3aa: CASSPRERVAGYTF; d_gene: NA; j_gene: TRBJ1-2; abundance: NA; v_gene: TRBV9
CDR3nt: TGTGCCAGCAGCGCACCCTCCAGGGGGGTGGTCAAAAACATTCAGTACTTC; CDR3aa: CASSAPSRGVVKNIQYF; d_gene: NA; j_gene: TRBJ2-4; abundance: NA; v_gene: TRBV9
CDR3nt: TGTGCCACCAGTGATATGACAGGGCCGGAGACCCAGTACTTC; CDR3aa: CATSDMTGPETQYF; d_gene: TRBD1; j_gene: TRBJ2-5; abundance: many; v_gene: TRBV24-1
CDR3nt: TGTGCCAGCAGCCCTTCTAGCGGGAACTTACAAGAGACCCAGTACTTC; CDR3aa: CASSPSSGNLQETQYF; d_gene: TRBD2; j_gene: TRBJ2-5; abundance: many; v_gene: TRBV3-1
CDR3nt: TGCAGTGCTAGAGATAAATTGATAGGACTAGCCCTCTACAATGAGCAGTTCTTC; CDR3aa: CSARDKLIGLALYNEQFF; d_gene: TRBD2; j_gene: TRBJ2-1; abundance: many; v_gene: TRBV20-1
CDR3nt: TGCAGTTCCGGAGGACTAGCTGGGTACGAGCAGTACTTC; CDR3aa: CSSGGLAGYEQYF; d_gene: TRBD2; j_gene: TRBJ2-7; abundance: NA; v_gene: TRBV20-1
CDR3nt: TGTGCCAGCAGTTCCGGCCAGGCCTCCTACGAGCAGTACTTC; CDR3aa: CASSSGQASYEQYF; d_gene: NA; j_gene: TRBJ2-7; abundance: few; v_gene: TRBV27
CDR3nt: TGTGCCAGCACTCGGGGGGCCAGGGGACTAGCGGGAGTGTCCACCGGGGAGCTGTTTTTT; CDR3aa: CASTRGARGLAGVSTGELFF; d_gene: TRBD2; j_gene: TRBJ2-2; abundance: NA; v_gene: TRBV6-2/TRBV6-3
CDR3nt: TGTGCCAGCAGTTTACCCGGGACTAGCGGCTACAATGAGCAGTTCTTC; CDR3aa: CASSLPGTSGYNEQFF; d_gene: TRBD2; j_gene: TRBJ2-1; abundance: medium-sized; v_gene: TRBV28
CDR3nt: TGTGCCACCAGTGATTTCTCGGGGACAGGACTGTCGGAGACCCAGTACTTC; CDR3aa: CATSDFSGTGLSETQYF; d_gene: TRBD1; j_gene: TRBJ2-5; abundance: many; v_gene: TRBV24-1
CDR3nt: TGTGCCAGCAGCGTGGCAGGGACGAGGAGCTCATACGAGCAGTACTTC; CDR3aa: CASSVAGTRSSYEQYF; d_gene: NA; j_gene: TRBJ2-7; abundance: NA; v_gene: TRBV5-4
CDR3nt: TGTGCCAGCAGCCCCCCGGGGGAGTCCTACAATGAGCAGTTCTTC; CDR3aa: CASSPPGESYNEQFF; d_gene: NA; j_gene: TRBJ2-1; abundance: many; v_gene: TRBV11-1
CDR3nt: TGCGCCAGCAGCCACCGACAGGGGTGGAACACTGAAGCTTTCTTT; CDR3aa: CASSHRQGWNTEAFF; d_gene: TRBD1; j_gene: TRBJ1-1; abundance: many; v_gene: TRBV4-1
CDR3nt: TGTGCCAGCAGCCACACAGATACGCAGTATTTT; CDR3aa: CASSHTDTQYF; d_gene: NA; j_gene: TRBJ2-3; abundance: medium-sized; v_gene: TRBV6-1
CDR3nt: TGTGCCAGCAGTTACCCAGGGTTCGGTCAGCCCCAGCATTTT; CDR3aa: CASSYPGFGQPQHF; d_gene: NA; j_gene: TRBJ1-5; abundance: medium-sized; v_gene: TRBV6-2/TRBV6-3
CDR3nt: TGCGCCAGCAGCACGAGGACGCGGGTTCCCAACGTCCTGACTTTC; CDR3aa: CASSTRTRVPNVLTF; d_gene: NA; j_gene: TRBJ2-6; abundance: medium-sized; v_gene: TRBV5-1
CDR3nt: TGTGCCAGCAGCCGACTAGCGGCCGGGGACAATGAGCAGTTCTTC; CDR3aa: CASSRLAAGDNEQFF; d_gene: TRBD2; j_gene: TRBJ2-1; abundance: many; v_gene: TRBV5-6
CDR3nt: TGTGCCAGCACCCCCACAACCTACAATGAGCAGTTCTTC; CDR3aa: CASTPTTYNEQFF; d_gene: NA; j_gene: TRBJ2-1; abundance: many; v_gene: TRBV7-9
CDR3nt: TGCAGTGCCGCCGTAAGCGGAAAGCAGTACTTC; CDR3aa: CSAAVSGKQYF; d_gene: NA; j_gene: TRBJ2-7; abundance: few; v_gene: TRBV20-1
CDR3nt: TGCAGTGCTAGAGTCGTTTATCCCCGCGAGACCCAGTACTTC; CDR3aa: CSARVVYPRETQYF; d_gene: NA; j_gene: TRBJ2-5; abundance: many; v_gene: TRBV20-1
CDR3nt: TGTGCCAGCAGCACACGACAGGGAACACACACAGATACGCAGTATTTT; CDR3aa: CASSTRQGTHTDTQYF; d_gene: TRBD1; j_gene: TRBJ2-3; abundance: NA; v_gene: TRBV4-2
CDR3nt: TGTGCCAGCAGCTTGGCCCTATATGGCTACACCTTC; CDR3aa: CASSLALYGYTF; d_gene: NA; j_gene: TRBJ1-2; abundance: many; v_gene: TRBV5-6
CDR3nt: TGTGCCAGCAGTTTATGGGTTTTAGTAATCACCGGGGAGCTGTTTTTT; CDR3aa: CASSLWVLVITGELFF; d_gene: NA; j_gene: TRBJ2-2; abundance: few; v_gene: TRBV12-3/TRBV12-4
CDR3nt: TGTGCCAGCAGTTTAGGGACTAGCGACACCGGGGAGCTGTTTTTT; CDR3aa: CASSLGTSDTGELFF; d_gene: TRBD2; j_gene: TRBJ2-2; abundance: medium-sized; v_gene: TRBV12-3/TRBV12-4
CDR3nt: TGCAGCGTCTATAGCGGGAGGAGCTACGAGCAGTACTTC; CDR3aa: CSVYSGRSYEQYF; d_gene: TRBD2; j_gene: TRBJ2-7; abundance: NA; v_gene: TRBV29-1
CDR3nt: TGTGCCAGCAGTGATGGAGACCGAGACCCAAATTTC; CDR3aa: CASSDGDRDPNF; d_gene: NA; j_gene: TRBJ2-6; abundance: many; v_gene: TRBV25-1
CDR3nt: TGTGCCAGCAGCTTGGCCGGGACTGATGAAAAACTGTTTTTT; CDR3aa: CASSLAGTDEKLFF; d_gene: NA; j_gene: TRBJ1-4; abundance: many; v_gene: TRBV5-4
CDR3nt: TGTGCCAGCAGCTTAGGGACATCGACACAGTTCGCGAACACCGGGGAGCTGTTTTTT; CDR3aa: CASSLGTSTQFANTGELFF; d_gene: NA; j_gene: TRBJ2-2; abundance: many; v_gene: TRBV5-8
CDR3nt: TGCAGTGTTAATCCATTGGGTGACTATGGCTACGCCTTC; CDR3aa: CSVNPLGDYGYAF; d_gene: NA; j_gene: TRBJ1-2; abundance: NA; v_gene: TRBV20-1
CDR3nt: TGTGCCACCCGGTCGGGGGACTCCTACGAGCAGTACTTC; CDR3aa: CATRSGDSYEQYF; d_gene: NA; j_gene: TRBJ2-7; abundance: many; v_gene: TRBV6-1
CDR3nt: TGCAGTGCGGGTAAGATCGACAGGGTGACCAATCAGCCCCAGCATTTT; CDR3aa: CSAGKIDRVTNQPQHF; d_gene: TRBD1; j_gene: TRBJ1-5; abundance: many; v_gene: TRBV20-1
CDR3nt: TGTGCCTGGAGTGCGACAATGGGCCACTATGGCTACACCTTC; CDR3aa: CAWSATMGHYGYTF; d_gene: NA; j_gene: TRBJ1-2; abundance: NA; v_gene: TRBV30
CDR3nt: TGTGCCAGCAGCCCCGCGCTGGGTGCGGGGGTCAATGAGCAGTTCTTC; CDR3aa: CASSPALGAGVNEQFF; d_gene: TRBD2; j_gene: TRBJ2-1; abundance: NA; v_gene: TRBV7-6
CDR3nt: TGTGCCAGCAGCGTAGCTGGGGCGGAAGGGGAGACCCAGTACTTC; CDR3aa: CASSVAGAEGETQYF; d_gene: NA; j_gene: TRBJ2-5; abundance: many; v_gene: TRBV9
CDR3nt: TGTGCCAGCAGCCAAGATCTTGCTGGAGCGGGGGTTTTGGAGACCCAGTACTTC; CDR3aa: CASSQDLAGAGVLETQYF; d_gene: TRBD2; j_gene: TRBJ2-5; abundance: many; v_gene: TRBV4-2
CDR3nt: TGTGCCAGCAGTGAAGCTCGGGGCTTGGAAGCTGAAGCTTTCTTT; CDR3aa: CASSEARGLEAEAFF; d_gene: NA; j_gene: TRBJ1-1; abundance: medium-sized; v_gene: TRBV2
CDR3nt: TGTGCCAATGAGGCTAGCGGGAGGGCCGAGTCCTACAATGAGCAGTTCTTC; CDR3aa: CANEASGRAESYNEQFF; d_gene: TRBD2; j_gene: TRBJ2-1; abundance: many; v_gene: TRBV7-9
CDR3nt: TGTGCCAGCAGCGTAGTAGCCACAACTGAAGCTTTCTTT; CDR3aa: CASSVVATTEAFF; d_gene: NA; j_gene: TRBJ1-1; abundance: many; v_gene: TRBV9
CDR3nt: TGTGCCATCAGGAGGGACAGGGCGAACTACGGGGCCAACGTCCTGACTTTC; CDR3aa: CAIRRDRANYGANVLTF; d_gene: TRBD1; j_gene: TRBJ2-6; abundance: few; v_gene: TRBV10-3